The 22 T cell receptor beta chains reported below all come from one sample, sequenced in a study of T cells in Graves' hyperthyroidism and ophthalmopathy. There were TCR beta CDR3 regions amplified from RNA transcripts. The TCR CDR3 was amplified in a first-round RT-PCR using the HTBI primer set. TCRdb called the multiplex PCR reads again in MiXCR, with one record for every CDR3 protein. The sample lists 350,000 to 400,000 distinct CDR3 sequences, about 15% seen once, with approximately 11% in the top ten. The sample comprised blood. These receptor sequences come from a woman aged 60-75 years with Graves' hyperthyroidism.

This clonotype was detected only a few times. The CDR3 DNA sequence: TGTGCCATCAGTAACTTGACAGGGTATCAGCCCCAGCATTTT. Its protein is CAISNLTGYQPQHF. V is TRBV10-3 and J is TRBJ1-5, with 7 bases fitting TRBD1. The CDR3 sequence is 14 residues long. Germline V lookup: CDR1 ENHRY, CDR2 SYGVKD. The trim removed 5 bases at V and 5 bases at J, leaving 6 bases unmatched.

This clonotype was seen ten or more times. This sequence joins TRBV6-1 and TRBJ1-5; TRBD1 matches 7 bases. V shed 5 bases and J 6 bases; nucleotides not matched to a gene: 7. The CDR3 sequence is 14 residues long. CDR1 MNHNS and CDR2 SASEGT come from the germline V gene. The CDR3 here is CASSTRQGPQPQHF. CDR3 nucleotide sequence: TGTGCCAGCAGTACCCGACAGGGTCCTCAGCCCCAGCATTTT.

In this sample, this clonotype turned up many times. The chain has TRBV6-5 and TRBJ2-7; 8 bases fit TRBD1. V shed 2 bases and J 3 bases; nucleotides not matched to a gene: 6. CDR1 and CDR2 from the germline V gene are MNHEY and SVGAGI. This CDR3 region has 15 residues. The DNA of the CDR3 is TGTGCCAGCAGTTACGAGAGGACAGGGATCTACGAGCAGTACTTC. It is translated as CASSYERTGIYEQYF.

This clonotype was counted many times. The V and J genes are TRBV5-8 and TRBJ1-1; TRBD1 matches at 8 bases. Looked up from germline, CDR1 is SGHTS and CDR2 is YDEGEE. The V and J ends lost 3 bases and 6 bases, in that order; junction bases with no gene match: 10. The CDR3 totals 15 residues. The CDR3 reads CASSSRTGRYSEAFF. In nucleotides, the CDR3 is TGTGCCAGCAGCTCTCGGACAGGGAGGTATTCTGAAGCTTTCTTT.

This clonotype was picked up many times. This chain uses TRBV11-2 with TRBJ2-5, with D tentatively TRBD2 (5 bases). In germline, CDR1 is SGHAT, CDR2 FQNNGV. The CDR3 has 15 residues. Trimming removed 0 bases at V and 5 bases at J, with 13 bases between. CDR3 region: CASSLESVRRETQYF. The CDR3 coding sequence is TGTGCCAGCAGCTTAGAGTCCGTCAGGAGGGAGACCCAGTACTTC.

Only a few counts were recorded for this clonotype. V and J are TRBV10-3 and TRBJ2-1; 10 bases are shared with TRBD2. The CDR3 covers 16 residues. Germline CDR1 ENHRY, CDR2 SYGVKD. V was pared by 4 bases and J by 7 bases, with 10 bases of the junction left unmatched. The DNA for the CDR3 is TGTGCCATCAGTGCCTGGCTAGCGGGAGTAGGGAATGAGCAGTTCTTC. Encoded protein: CAISAWLAGVGNEQFF.

Only a few counts were recorded for this clonotype. A much larger clone lies one base from this, so it may be a read error. The chain uses TRBV6-1 and TRBJ2-1; TRBD2 matches at 14 bases. Germline V gene data show CDR1 as MNHNS and CDR2 as SASEGT. The CDR3 contains 18 residues. This CDR3 reads CASTRTSGRMESYNGQFF. The CDR3 region has the DNA TGTGCCAGCACCCGGACTAGCGGGAGGATGGAATCCTACAATGGGCAGTTCTTC.

This clonotype has only a few counts. The CDR3 spells CASSRLQPQHF. In DNA, the CDR3 is TGTGCCAGCAGCCGCCTACAGCCCCAGCATTTT. The chain uses TRBV11-2 and TRBJ1-5; no clear D. The germline CDR1 and CDR2 sequences are SGHAT and FQNNGV. The CDR3 extends over 11 amino acids. V was cut by 5 bases and J by 7 bases, with 6 bases left in between.

This clonotype was recorded a few times. The genes are TRBV4-1 and TRBJ2-2; possibly TRBD1 for D (5 bases). The CDR3 is made up of 17 amino acids. CDR1 and CDR2 (germline): MGHRA, YSYEKL. Trimming pared 2 bases from V and 4 bases from J, leaving 17 bases between. Here the CDR3 reads CASSQLPTVRFTGELFF. In nucleotides, the CDR3 is TGCGCCAGCAGCCAATTACCGACAGTCCGTTTCACCGGGGAGCTGTTTTTT.

The rearrangement uses TRBV19 and TRBJ1-5, with no clear D. V was pared by 3 bases and J by 5 bases, with 5 bases between. The CDR3 is made up of 12 amino acids. Germline CDR1 and CDR2: LNHDA and SQIVND (reference sequence). CDR3 residues: CASSMSDQPQHF. In DNA form, the CDR3 reads TGTGCCAGTAGTATGTCTGATCAGCCCCAGCATTTT.

For this clonotype: A single base separates this from a much larger clone, so it may be a read error. The V call is TRBV24-1, the J call TRBJ2-1, with TRBD1 matching 11 bases. The DNA matches TRBJ2-7 better at its end, which makes the J call doubtful. CDR3 length: 17 residues. CDR1 is KGHDR and CDR2 is SFDVKD in the germline V gene. The CDR3 region is CATSEARRGQGVNEQYF. In DNA, the CDR3 is TGTGCCACCAGTGAGGCGAGGAGGGGACAGGGGGTCAATGAGCAGTACTTC.

This clonotype was seen at least ten times. This chain links TRBV29-1 with TRBJ2-1, with 9 bases fitting TRBD2. The CDR3 totals 14 residues. Looked up from germline, CDR1 is SQVTM and CDR2 is ANQGSEA. Trimming cost V 4 bases and J 3 bases; bases outside gene matches: 4. The CDR3 nucleotides read TGCAGCGTTGGGGCGGGAGGGTACTACAATGAGCAGTTCTTC. This sequence encodes CSVGAGGYYNEQFF.

This clonotype showed up many times. V gene TRBV18 combines with J gene TRBJ2-2; perhaps TRBD1 as D (5 bases). Trimming took off 3 bases at V and 6 bases at J, with 8 bases between the two ends. The V gene's germline CDR1 is KGHSH and CDR2 LQKENI. This CDR3 is built from 13 residues. DNA of the CDR3: TGTGCCAGCTCACCCGACAGATCCGGGGAGCTGTTTTTT. Translation: CASSPDRSGELFF.

This clonotype showed up many times. The chain has TRBV7-9 and TRBJ1-1; D is undetermined. CDR3 length equals 16 residues. Per germline, CDR1 SEHNR and CDR2 FQNEAQ (reference sequence). The V gene lost 7 bases and the J gene lost 11 bases, with 29 bases spanning the gap. The CDR3 coding sequence is TGTGCCAGCACCCCCGTGTGGGGTGGGCGGACCCTGCAGGCTTTCTTT. Its translation: CASTPVWGGRTLQAFF.

Many counts were recorded for this clonotype. The genes are TRBV20-1 and TRBJ2-5; 10 nucleotides match TRBD2. The CDR3 runs to 15 residues. Trimming cost V 1 base and J 5 bases; bases outside gene matches: 7. Looked up from germline, CDR1 is DFQATT and CDR2 is SNEGSKA (reference sequence). The DNA for the CDR3 is TGCAGTGCTAGAGGGGCTAGCGGGAGCGAGGAGACCCAGTACTTC. This sequence encodes CSARGASGSEETQYF.

This clonotype was counted only a few times. CDR3 coding DNA: TGTGCCAGCAGCTTAATGTCGGTGGGGCAGTTCTTC. It codes for CASSLMSVGQFF. The V call is TRBV7-2, the J call TRBJ2-1, with D unresolved. V lost 2 bases to trimming and J lost 12 bases, with 11 bases between them. CDR3 length: 12 residues. From germline, CDR1 is SGHTA and CDR2 FQGNSA.

The CDR3 DNA sequence: TGTGCTAGTGGTTTGGGGGCCGGGGAGCTGTTTTTT. This encodes CASGLGAGELFF. The V gene is TRBV12-5, the J gene TRBJ2-2; D uncertain. Germline CDR1 is LGHNT and CDR2 is FRNRAP. The CDR3 runs 12 residues. V gave up 1 base and J gave up 6 bases, with 3 bases separating them.

This clonotype was counted between two and nine times. DNA for the CDR3: TGTGCCTGGAGTGTGGAGATAGCCCACGAGCAGTACTTC. This codes for CAWSVEIAHEQYF. This sequence joins TRBV30 and TRBJ2-7; D unclear. CDR3 length: 13 amino acids. The V and J ends lost 0 bases and 5 bases respectively, with 11 bases between them. The germline CDR1 and CDR2 sequences are GTSNPN and SVGIG (reference sequence).

The sample holds many counts of this clonotype. V is TRBV3-1 and J is TRBJ1-2; tentative D call: TRBD1 (6 bases). Germline CDR1 LGHDT, CDR2 YNNKEL (reference sequence). CDR3 length: 13 residues. V gave up 6 bases and J gave up 4 bases, with 12 bases separating them. CDR3 protein: CASSAGVGYGYTF. CDR3 bases: TGTGCCAGCAGTGCAGGGGTAGGCTATGGCTACACCTTC.

The chain has TRBV15 and TRBJ2-7; 10 bases match TRBD1. Trimming took 0 bases from V and 6 from J; bases not matched to a gene: 2. The CDR3 runs 14 residues. From germline, CDR1 is LNHNV and CDR2 YYDKDF (reference sequence). The CDR3 coding sequence is TGTGCCACCAGCAGAGATAGGACAGGGGGCGAGCAGTACTTC. It encodes CATSRDRTGGEQYF.

The J gene is TRBJ1-1, the V gene TRBV4-1, with 7 bases that match TRBD1. The V segment lost 3 bases and the J segment 3 bases; nucleotides outside the gene matches: 7. This CDR3 has 15 amino acids. From germline, CDR1 is MGHRA and CDR2 YSYEKL. CDR3 coding DNA: TGCGCCAGCAGCCAGGGAGGAGGGGGCTACACTGAAGCTTTCTTT. Protein: CASSQGGGGYTEAFF.

This clonotype occurred many times. The CDR3 reads CASSLNQGARYEQYF. The CDR3 bases are TGTGCCAGCAGCTTAAATCAGGGGGCGCGATACGAGCAGTACTTC. The chain joins TRBV5-5 to TRBJ2-7; 8 nucleotides line up with TRBD1. V shed 2 bases and J 4 bases; nucleotides not matched to a gene: 8. The CDR3 has 15 amino acids. In germline, CDR1 is SGHKS, CDR2 YYEKEE (reference sequence).